This T cell receptor (beta chain) was retrieved from a study of vaccination effects on CD4 cells after COVID-19. Ahead of sequencing, the ViraFEST assay grew antigen-specific CD4+ T cells using viral peptide pools. Following 10 days of culture, CD4+ T cells were isolated. Vaccinees lacked prior SARS-CoV-2 infection and tested negative for nucleocapsid antibodies. Note on this clone: What it binds is unknown.

The data were produced by immunoSEQ multiplex PCR, yet TCRdb's version contains in-frame clones alone and is incomplete. The profile shows 70,000 or so clones, about 79% of them singletons. Germline lookup yields CDR1 LNHDA and CDR2 SQIVND (reference sequence). Deletions cut 5 bases from V and 5 bases from J, with 15 bases between. The CDR3 covers 15 residues. This receptor was taken from a human donor who received a COVID-19 vaccine. This chain uses TRBV19 with TRBJ1-4; TRBD1 might be the D (6 bases). Specimen: CD4+ T cells from PBMCs cultured with SARS-CoV-2 spike peptides, collected before COVID-19 vaccination. The CDR3 region is CASSLSQGGNEKLFF. The CDR3 DNA follows: TGTGCCAGTAGTTTATCACAGGGAGGGAATGAAAAACTGTTTTTT.